These 11 T cell receptor beta chains came from one sample sequenced in a study of blood T cells in healthy people across ages. Primers used in a second PCR of about 6 to 11 cycles were a sample-barcoded 5' primer and a J-beta primer mix. A single record per CDR3 protein comes from TCRdb applying MiXCR to the 5' RACE reads. The sample includes about 380,000 distinct CDR3 sequences, about 55% seen only once; the top ten take 51%. Sequencing was performed on blood. All receptors come from a man in his sixties in good health.

CDR3 region: CASSQELLAGRNEQFF. DNA for the CDR3: TGCGCCAGCAGCCAAGAGTTACTAGCGGGACGAAATGAGCAGTTCTTC. The J gene is TRBJ2-1, the V gene TRBV4-3, with 10 nucleotides matching TRBD2. From germline, CDR1 is LGHNA and CDR2 YSLEER. The J segment lost 7 bases and the V segment lost 0 bases, leaving 6 bases of the junction unmatched. The CDR3 consists of 16 residues.

The chain employs TRBV20-1 and TRBJ2-2, with D possibly matching TRBD1 (6 bases). Germline V lookup: CDR1 DFQATT, CDR2 SNEGSKA (reference sequence). This CDR3 contains 16 residues. The V end was cut by 1 base, the J end by 5 bases, with 17 bases between. CDR3: CSARAPVGGRTGELFF. The CDR3 DNA reads TGCAGTGCTAGAGCCCCGGTAGGGGGAAGGACCGGGGAGCTGTTTTTT.

For this clonotype: It may be a read error: a sequence one base away is much more abundant. This chain connects TRBV4-3 to TRBJ2-3; 10 bases are a match to TRBD2. V shed 0 bases, J shed 8 bases, and the junction held 11 bases outside the gene matches. The CDR3 totals 17 residues. From germline, CDR1 is LGHNA and CDR2 YSLEER. CDR3 DNA: TGCGCCAGCAGCCAAGATTACTCTAGCGGGAGTAGAGCTACGCAGTATTTT. It codes for CASSQDYSSGSRATQYF.

Regarding this clonotype: An end of the junction differs from the germline gene, which may be a read error. The rearrangement links TRBV7-9 to TRBJ1-2; no definite D call. The CDR3 totals 13 residues. Germline values: CDR1 SEHNR, CDR2 FQNEAQ (reference sequence). Here the CDR3 reads CASSFSSNYGHTF. CDR3 DNA: TGTGCCAGCAGCTTTTCCTCTAACTATGGCCACACCTTC.

The chain recombines TRBV5-5 with TRBJ1-5, with 9 positions matching TRBD1. V gave up 3 bases and J gave up 1 base; unmatched junction bases: 8. This CDR3 is built from 17 residues. Germline V gene data show CDR1 as SGHKS and CDR2 as YYEKEE (reference sequence). The DNA of the CDR3 is TGTGCCAGCAGCTCGACCGGGACAGGGTACAGCAATCAGCCCCAGCATTTT. Amino acid sequence: CASSSTGTGYSNQPQHF.

This clonotype was detected once. Mismatch with germline at one junction end may stem from a read error. The J gene is TRBJ2-7, the V gene TRBV11-2; TRBD2 agrees at 7 bases. The J call may be wrong; the DNA end is better matched by TRBJ2-5. This CDR3 has 14 residues. From germline, CDR1 is SGHAT and CDR2 FQNNGV. Written as DNA, the CDR3 is TGTGCCGGCAGCCCACCGGCGGGAGTGGAGACCCAGTACTTC. It encodes CAGSPPAGVETQYF.

The rearrangement links TRBV20-1 to TRBJ2-3; D unresolved. Trimming removed 3 bases from V and 4 bases from J, with 8 bases in between. The CDR3 spans 12 residues. Looked up from germline, CDR1 is DFQATT and CDR2 is SNEGSKA (reference sequence). The CDR3 DNA is TGCAGTGCTAGTTTATCTGCAGATACGCAGTATTTT. Its translation: CSASLSADTQYF.

CDR3 in DNA: TGTGCCAGCAGCCAAGATATTGGGTACCAAGAGACCCAGTACTTC. The encoded protein is CASSQDIGYQETQYF. V gene TRBV3-1 combines with J gene TRBJ2-5; D is unclear. The germline gives CDR1 LGHDT, CDR2 YNNKEL (reference sequence). The CDR3 has 15 amino acids. Trimming stripped 0 bases from V and 0 bases from J, with 8 bases between.

The J gene is TRBJ2-7, the V gene TRBV20-1; TRBD1 aligns across 7 bases. Matching the DNA end better, TRBJ2-5 makes the J call doubtful. There are 12 residues in the CDR3. Germline values: CDR1 DFQATT, CDR2 SNEGSKA (reference sequence). The CDR3 nucleotides are TGCAGTGCTCCACAGGGGTGGGAGACCCAGTACTTC. This encodes CSAPQGWETQYF.

This clonotype appeared a few times. This sequence joins TRBV20-1 and TRBJ2-7; 10 positions match TRBD2. This CDR3 has 15 amino acids. CDR1 is DFQATT, CDR2 SNEGSKA, per germline (reference sequence). The J segment lost 2 bases and the V segment lost 5 bases, leaving 9 bases of the junction unmatched. CDR3: CSALRTSGMPYEQYF. CDR3 DNA sequence: TGCAGTGCTCTTCGGACTAGCGGAATGCCCTACGAGCAGTACTTC.

The chain combines TRBV6-6 with TRBJ2-3, with D possibly TRBD2 on 5 matching bases. This CDR3 comprises 16 residues. In germline, CDR1 is MNHNY, CDR2 SVGAGI (reference sequence). V was cut by 6 bases and J by 1 base, with 17 bases left in between. The CDR3 here is CASRPRTGLGTDTQYF. CDR3 DNA sequence: TGTGCCAGCAGACCGCGAACCGGACTGGGCACAGATACGCAGTATTTT.